The 21 T cell receptor beta chains below were found in one sample sequenced in a study of T cells in Graves' hyperthyroidism and ophthalmopathy. Amplification yielded TCR beta CDR3 regions, with RNA transcripts as the source. TCR CDR3 regions were first amplified by RT-PCR with HTBI primers. TCRdb reanalysed the multiplex PCR reads using MiXCR and keeps one entry per CDR3 protein. The table shows about 99,000 distinct CDR3 sequences, with 45% to 50% occurring only once. Sequencing input: blood. Receptors originate from a man between 35 and 55 years old with Graves' hyperthyroidism.

This clonotype was recorded at least ten times. V and J are TRBV6-5 and TRBJ2-5; 7 bases are a match to TRBD1. V shed 6 bases, J shed 0 bases, and the junction held 13 bases outside the gene matches. The CDR3 is made up of 17 amino acids. CDR1 is MNHEY, CDR2 SVGAGI, per germline. CDR3 protein: CASSLLTTGTYQETQYF. Written as DNA, the CDR3 is TGTGCCAGCAGCCTTCTCACGACAGGGACATACCAAGAGACCCAGTACTTC.

The V gene is TRBV9, the J gene TRBJ2-4; D is perhaps TRBD1 or TRBD2 (6 bases each). The CDR3 is made up of 18 amino acids. Trimming took 2 bases from V and 6 from J, leaving 24 bases between them. In germline, CDR1 is SGDLS, CDR2 YYNGEE. CDR3: CASSVDPGTQVRGNIQYF. DNA of the CDR3: TGTGCCAGCAGCGTGGACCCCGGGACACAGGTGCGGGGAAACATTCAGTACTTC.

This clonotype was observed many times. The rearrangement joins TRBV15 to TRBJ1-1, with 7 positions matching TRBD1. This CDR3 has 14 residues. V gave up 1 base and J gave up 1 base; unmatched junction bases: 0. CDR1 LNHNV and CDR2 YYDKDF come from the germline V gene (reference sequence). The CDR3 region is CATSRGTGNTEAFF. CDR3 sequence (DNA): TGTGCCACCAGCAGAGGGACAGGGAACACTGAAGCTTTCTTT. Based on the CDR3 plus reference TRBV15 and TRBJ1-1, the full variable domain is DAMVIQNPRYQVTQFGKPVTLSCSQTLNHNVMYWYQQKSSQAPKLLFHYYDKDFNNEADTPDNFQSRRPNTSFCFLDIRSPGLGDTAMYLCATSRGTGNTEAFFGQGTRLTVV.

This clonotype appeared many times. This chain uses TRBV4-3 with TRBJ2-3; 7 nucleotides line up with TRBD2. The CDR3 spans 17 residues. Germline CDR1 is LGHNA and CDR2 is YSLEER. V shed 0 bases, J shed 6 bases, and the junction held 12 bases outside the gene matches. The CDR3 DNA reads as TGCGCCAGCAGCCAAGAGGGGGGGGTTCCCGCACACGATACGCAGTATTTT. Amino acids: CASSQEGGVPAHDTQYF.

V and J are TRBV7-2 and TRBJ1-2; 9 bases are shared with TRBD1. Germline values: CDR1 SGHTA, CDR2 FQGNSA. Trimming took 6 bases from V and 12 from J; bases not matched to a gene: 20. There are 16 residues in the CDR3. CDR3 protein: CASRPWDRAVRMGNTF. The CDR3 nucleotides are TGTGCCAGCAGACCATGGGACAGGGCAGTGAGAATGGGAAACACCTTC.

This clonotype was seen many times. This chain uses TRBV19 with TRBJ2-1, with D possibly being TRBD2 (7 bases). V lost 0 bases and J lost 3, with 18 bases in between. The CDR3 has 18 amino acids. CDR1 is LNHDA, CDR2 SQIVND, per germline (reference sequence). The CDR3 nucleotides are TGTGCCAGTAGTATAGATGGGAGGGGGGAGCGGAGCTACAATGAGCAGTTCTTC. Encoded protein: CASSIDGRGERSYNEQFF. The complete variable domain, with remaining parts taken from reference TRBV19 and TRBJ2-1, reads DGGITQSPKYLFRKEGQNVTLSCEQNLNHDAMYWYRQDPGQGLRLIYYSQIVNDFQKGDIAEGYSVSREKKESFPLTVTSAQKNPTAFYLCASSIDGRGERSYNEQFFGPGTRLTVL.

V gene TRBV10-3 combines with J gene TRBJ2-7, with D possibly matching TRBD2 (5 bases). Looked up from germline, CDR1 is ENHRY and CDR2 is SYGVKD. The V end lost 3 bases, the J end lost 2 bases, and 14 bases lay between the germline ends. CDR3 length: 15 amino acids. The CDR3, as DNA: TGTGCCATCAGTGAATGGGGAGTAAGACCCTACGAGCAGTACTTC. Translated: CAISEWGVRPYEQYF.

This clonotype was found a few times. This chain links TRBV30 with TRBJ1-6, with D maybe TRBD1 (5 bases). Trimming removed 4 bases at V and 3 bases at J, with 10 bases between. Germline V CDR1 and CDR2: GTSNPN, SVGIG (reference sequence). The CDR3 is made up of 14 amino acids. The chain's CDR3 is CAWTQGVYNSPLHF. CDR3 sequence (DNA): TGTGCCTGGACGCAGGGCGTCTATAATTCACCCCTCCACTTT. Complete variable domain (other parts from reference TRBV30 and TRBJ1-6): SQTIHQWPATLVQPVGSPLSLECTVEGTSNPNLYWYRQAAGRGLQLLFYSVGIGQISSEVPQNLSASRPQDRQFILSSKKLLLSDSGFYLCAWTQGVYNSPLHFGNGTRLTVT.

The chain recombines TRBV15 with TRBJ2-1; D perhaps matches TRBD1 (5 bases). CDR1 LNHNV and CDR2 YYDKDF come from the germline V gene (reference sequence). This CDR3 comprises 14 residues. Trimming removed 2 bases from V and 6 bases from J, with 11 bases in between. The CDR3 nucleotides read TGTGCCACCAGCAGACCGACAGAGATCAATGAGCAGTTCTTC. Its protein is CATSRPTEINEQFF.

This chain uses TRBV20-1 with TRBJ1-1, with TRBD1 matching 8 bases. The CDR3 sequence is 14 residues long. The germline gives CDR1 DFQATT, CDR2 SNEGSKA (reference sequence). The junction had 8 bases not matched to a gene; V was cut back by 3 bases and J by 5 bases. The CDR3, as DNA: TGCAGTGCTAGTCGGCAGGGGGCGCGTACTGAAGCTTTCTTT. It is translated as CSASRQGARTEAFF.

The chain recombines TRBV7-9 with TRBJ2-1; TRBD2 matches 9 bases. V was pared by 4 bases and J by 6 bases, with 7 bases of the junction left unmatched. CDR3 size: 15 residues. Germline V lookup: CDR1 SEHNR, CDR2 FQNEAQ (reference sequence). DNA of the CDR3: TGTGCCAGCAGCTCGGCTAGCGGGACGGCCAATGAGCAGTTCTTC. Its translation is CASSSASGTANEQFF.

About this clonotype: Just one base apart from a much larger clone, this may be a read error. The chain is built from TRBV9 and TRBJ2-5; 12 bases fit TRBD2. After removal of 4 bases from V and 4 bases from J, the junction contained 11 bases not matched to a gene. The CDR3 length is 17 residues. Germline lookup yields CDR1 SGDLS and CDR2 YYNGEE. CDR3 protein: CASSSPVLAGGVETQYF. CDR3 sequence (DNA): TGTGCCAGCAGCTCACCAGTCCTAGCGGGGGGGGTAGAGACCCAGTACTTC. The full variable domain, its missing parts supplied by reference TRBV9 and TRBJ2-5, is DSGVTQTPKHLITATGQRVTLRCSPRSGDLSVYWYQQSLDQGLQFLIQYYNGEERAKGNILERFSAQQFPDLHSELNLSSLELGDSALYFCASSSPVLAGGVETQYFGPGTRLLVL.

The chain links TRBV9 to TRBJ1-2; 9 bases agree with TRBD1. After removal of 2 bases from V and 12 bases from J, the junction contained 17 bases not matched to a gene. Germline loops: CDR1 SGDLS, CDR2 YYNGEE. The CDR3 sequence is 16 residues long. This CDR3 reads CASSVEIPGQGAGNTF. The CDR3 bases are TGTGCCAGCAGCGTCGAGATCCCGGGACAGGGTGCGGGAAACACCTTC. Full variable domain (missing parts from reference TRBV9 and TRBJ1-2): DSGVTQTPKHLITATGQRVTLRCSPRSGDLSVYWYQQSLDQGLQFLIQYYNGEERAKGNILERFSAQQFPDLHSELNLSSLELGDSALYFCASSVEIPGQGAGNTFGSGTRLTVV.

This clonotype was detected ten times or more. The genes are TRBV6-2 or TRBV6-3 and TRBJ2-1, with 8 bases lining up with TRBD1. The CDR3 runs to 13 residues. V trimming: 6 bases; J trimming: 6 bases; junction bases outside the gene matches: 4. The germline V gene has CDR1 MNHEY and CDR2 SVGEGT. CDR3 DNA sequence: TGTGCCAGCAGGACAGGGGTGACCAATGAGCAGTTCTTC. Protein sequence: CASRTGVTNEQFF.

This clonotype has only a few counts. The J gene is TRBJ2-1, the V gene TRBV27; a possible D gene is TRBD2 (6 bases). The CDR3 covers 14 residues. The germline V gene encodes CDR1 MNHEY and CDR2 SMNVEV (reference sequence). Trimming took off 3 bases at V and 8 bases at J, with 14 bases between the two ends. The CDR3 nucleotides read TGTGCCAGCAGTTTCCGAGGAGGGCGGGATGAGCAGTTCTTC. It translates to CASSFRGGRDEQFF.

V is TRBV29-1 and J is TRBJ2-1, with 10 bases that match TRBD2. CDR3 length: 12 residues. From germline, CDR1 is SQVTM and CDR2 ANQGSEA. After removal of 6 bases from V and 8 bases from J, the junction contained 4 bases not matched to a gene. The CDR3 is CSVGLAGDEQFF. The CDR3 nucleotides are TGCAGCGTAGGGCTAGCGGGAGATGAGCAGTTCTTC.

Comments on this clonotype: The junction does not match germline at one end; this may be a read error. The CDR3 DNA sequence: TGCAGCGTTGGGGGGTCCAAAAACAATCAGTACTTC. Its protein is CSVGGSKNNQYF. The chain carries TRBV29-1 and TRBJ2-4; D may match TRBD1 or TRBD2 (5 bases each). Germline CDR1 SQVTM, CDR2 ANQGSEA. CDR3 size: 12 residues.

The table lists this clonotype with many counts. The genes are TRBV10-3 and TRBJ1-1; possibly TRBD1 for D (6 bases). V was cut by 5 bases and J by 6 bases, with 10 bases left in between. The CDR3 contains 12 residues. Germline V lookup: CDR1 ENHRY, CDR2 SYGVKD. The CDR3 reads CAISTGRAEAFF. The CDR3 DNA reads TGTGCCATCAGTACAGGGAGGGCTGAAGCTTTCTTT.

The rearrangement uses TRBV20-1 and TRBJ1-1, with D perhaps TRBD1 (5 bases). CDR1 and CDR2 from the germline V gene are DFQATT and SNEGSKA (reference sequence). The CDR3 sequence is 13 residues long. V was trimmed by 6 bases and J by 5 bases, leaving 16 bases between them. The CDR3 spells CSATAGGGTEAFF. As DNA, the CDR3 is TGCAGTGCCACAGCGGGGGGGGGGACTGAAGCTTTCTTT.

A word on this clonotype: A read error may produce the germline difference seen at one junction end. Here the CDR3 DNA reads TGTGCCAGCAGTGCGCGGACAGGGGCTAAATATGGCTACACCTTC. Residues: CASSARTGAKYGYTF. The J gene is TRBJ1-2, the V gene TRBV2, with 9 bases matching TRBD1. This CDR3 contains 15 residues. Germline assignment: CDR1 SNHLY and CDR2 FYNNEI.

This clonotype was seen many times. This sequence joins TRBV11-2 and TRBJ2-7; D may be TRBD1 or TRBD2 (6 bases each). With 2 bases removed from V and 6 bases from J, the gap between germline ends came to 14 bases. The V gene's germline CDR1 is SGHAT and CDR2 FQNNGV. The CDR3 runs to 14 residues. CDR3 in amino acids: CASSLRRGWSEQYF. The DNA of the CDR3 is TGTGCCAGCAGCTTAAGGAGGGGGTGGAGCGAGCAGTACTTC.